These 22 T cell receptor beta chains share one sample of origin, sequenced in a study of blood T cell repertoires in COVID-19. Data came from immunoSEQ multiplex PCR; TCRdb stores just in-frame clones and leaves some out. The sample holds fewer than 400,000 clones, over 70% seen once. Sequenced input: peripheral blood. The receptors were gathered from a man younger than 40 with active or convalescent COVID-19.

This sequence joins TRBV19 and TRBJ2-1; unclear D gene. V shed 2 bases and J shed 8 bases, with 7 bases lying between them. CDR3 length: 12 residues. CDR1 LNHDA and CDR2 SQIVND come from the germline V gene (reference sequence). Written as DNA, the CDR3 is TGTGCCAGTAGTATACCGGGTTATGAGCAGTTCTTC. Its protein product is CASSIPGYEQFF.

This sequence joins TRBV19 and TRBJ2-7; possible D gene TRBD2, 8 bases. The CDR3 length is 16 residues. V lost 4 bases and J lost 4, with 20 bases in between. The V gene's germline CDR1 is LNHDA and CDR2 SQIVND (reference sequence). The DNA for the CDR3 is TGTGCCAGTAGTACCCCGGGAGGGGGCGGGATATACGAGCAGTACTTC. Protein: CASSTPGGGGIYEQYF.

CDR3 residues: CASSRSGINNEQFF. The DNA of the CDR3 is TGTGCCAGCAGCCGGAGCGGGATAAACAATGAGCAGTTCTTC. This rearrangement joins TRBV7-3 to TRBJ2-1, with 7 bases that match TRBD2. V lost 5 bases, J lost 5 bases, and 6 bases stayed unmatched. The CDR3 totals 14 residues. From germline, CDR1 is SGHTA and CDR2 FQGTGA.

V gene TRBV27 combines with J gene TRBJ1-1; D uncertain. Trimming shortened V by 2 bases and J by 3 bases, and 7 bases separated the two germline ends. The CDR3 length is 13 residues. The germline gives CDR1 MNHEY, CDR2 SMNVEV (reference sequence). The CDR3: CASSLRGDTEAFF. The CDR3 nucleotides are TGTGCCAGCAGTTTACGCGGAGACACTGAAGCTTTCTTT.

The gene calls are TRBV7-8 and TRBJ2-7; a possible D gene is TRBD1 (6 bases). Trimming pared 2 bases from V and 2 bases from J, leaving 7 bases between. This CDR3 contains 13 residues. Germline V gene sequence: CDR1 SGHVS, CDR2 FQNEAQ. The CDR3 DNA is TGTGCCAGCAGCTTAAGGGGGACCTACGAGCAGTACTTC. Translation gives CASSLRGTYEQYF.

This clone has only one observation. The rearrangement joins TRBV29-1 to TRBJ2-1; D perhaps matches TRBD1 (5 bases). With 0 bases removed from V and 8 bases from J, the gap between germline ends came to 8 bases. The CDR3 loop spans 12 amino acids. CDR1 is SQVTM, CDR2 ANQGSEA, per germline. This CDR3 is CSVEEGAHEQFF. CDR3 sequence (DNA): TGCAGCGTTGAAGAAGGGGCCCATGAGCAGTTCTTC.

A word on this clone: This sample includes further DNA sequences coding for the same CDR3. The chain employs TRBV28 and TRBJ1-1, with 8 bases identical to TRBD1. The V gene end was trimmed by 6 bases and the J gene end by 0 bases; junction bases not matched to a gene: 6. CDR3 length: 15 residues. Germline assignment: CDR1 MDHEN and CDR2 SYDVKM. The CDR3 bases are TGTGCCAGCAGCTCGCGACAGGGGCTGAACACTGAAGCTTTCTTT. This gives the protein CASSSRQGLNTEAFF.

The V call is TRBV12-3 or TRBV12-4, the J call TRBJ1-2; D gene ambiguous. The CDR3 runs to 13 residues. V was pared by 6 bases and J by 0 bases, with 8 bases between. This chain's CDR3 is CASRAGPNYGYTF. The CDR3 DNA reads as TGTGCCAGCAGGGCGGGCCCTAACTATGGCTACACCTTC.

This clone was detected once. J is TRBJ1-4 and V is TRBV6-6; 8 bases fit TRBD1. This CDR3 has 13 amino acids. Losses at the gene ends were 4 bases for V and 8 bases for J; bases not matched to a gene: 3. CDR1 MNHNY and CDR2 SVGAGI come from the germline V gene (reference sequence). The CDR3 nucleotides are TGTGCCAGCAGTTCCAGGGGGCTCGAAAAACTGTTTTTT. As protein: CASSSRGLEKLFF.

The chain is built from TRBV6-2 or TRBV6-3 and TRBJ1-6; unclear D gene. Germline CDR1 reads MNHEY; CDR2 reads SVGEGT. The CDR3 is 14 residues long. Trimming left V 2 bases short and J 3 bases short, with 5 bases between. The CDR3 sequence: CASSYPLYNSPLHF. The CDR3 bases are TGTGCCAGCAGTTACCCTCTCTATAATTCACCCCTCCACTTT.

The J gene is TRBJ1-2, the V gene TRBV19, with D possibly being TRBD1 (5 bases). Germline V gives CDR1 LNHDA, CDR2 SQIVND (reference sequence). Trimming removed 6 bases from V and 2 bases from J, with 19 bases in between. This CDR3 region has 16 residues. In DNA, the CDR3 is TGTGCCAGTAGGCGCCCGTCGGGGGGAACGAACTATGGCTACACCTTC. Its protein product is CASRRPSGGTNYGYTF.

The J gene is TRBJ2-7, the V gene TRBV18, with TRBD1 matching 8 bases. The germline V gene encodes CDR1 KGHSH and CDR2 LQKENI. The CDR3 contains 14 residues. The V segment lost 0 bases and the J segment 6 bases; nucleotides outside the gene matches: 4. CDR3 residues: CASSPPAGGSEQYF. The CDR3 DNA reads as TGTGCCAGCTCACCACCGGCAGGGGGCAGCGAGCAGTACTTC.

The V call is TRBV27, the J call TRBJ2-1, with TRBD1 matching over 8 bases. The germline gives CDR1 MNHEY, CDR2 SMNVEV (reference sequence). CDR3 length equals 14 residues. Trimming removed 4 bases from V and 5 bases from J; junction bases left unmatched: 4. CDR3 coding DNA: TGTGCCAGCAGTTCCCCGGACAGGGACAATGAGCAGTTCTTC. It translates to CASSSPDRDNEQFF.

The CDR3 is CASTTDYGTQYF. The CDR3 nucleotides read TGTGCCAGCACTACAGACTACGGGACGCAGTATTTT. The chain couples TRBV12-3 or TRBV12-4 to TRBJ2-3; tentatively, D is TRBD2 (5 bases). The V and J ends lost 7 bases and 9 bases respectively, with 14 bases between them. This CDR3 has 12 amino acids.

V usage is TRBV5-8 and J usage is TRBJ1-6; a possible D gene is TRBD1 (5 bases). Germline V gives CDR1 SGHTS, CDR2 YDEGEE. V lost 1 base, J lost 5 bases, and 19 bases lay in between. The CDR3 loop spans 18 amino acids. The CDR3 is CASSLTLLQGSHNSPLHF. CDR3 bases: TGTGCCAGCAGCTTGACCCTCCTCCAGGGCTCGCATAATTCACCCCTCCACTTT.

J is TRBJ1-3 and V is TRBV5-4; TRBD1 might be the D (5 bases). CDR3 length equals 16 residues. Germline V gene sequence: CDR1 SGHNT, CDR2 YYREEE (reference sequence). The ends were cut back, 0 bases at V and 0 bases at J, with 10 bases in the middle. The CDR3 region is CASSLDWGASGNTIYF. The CDR3 DNA sequence: TGTGCCAGCAGCTTGGATTGGGGCGCCTCTGGAAACACCATATATTTT.

The V and J genes are TRBV9 and TRBJ1-6, with D perhaps matching TRBD1 (5 bases). The CDR3 has 14 amino acids. Germline CDR1 SGDLS, CDR2 YYNGEE. The V and J ends lost 4 bases and 7 bases respectively, with 12 bases between them. In nucleotides, the CDR3 is TGTGCCAGCAGCAGGCAGGGTGAGAATTCACCCCTCCACTTT. This gives the protein CASSRQGENSPLHF. Filled out from reference TRBV9 and TRBJ1-6, the complete variable domain reads DSGVTQTPKHLITATGQRVTLRCSPRSGDLSVYWYQQSLDQGLQFLIQYYNGEERAKGNILERFSAQQFPDLHSELNLSSLELGDSALYFCASSRQGENSPLHFGNGTRLTVT.

This chain connects TRBV5-1 to TRBJ2-1; 10 bases are shared with TRBD2. This CDR3 is 15 amino acids long. The ends lost 4 bases at V and 8 bases at J; junction bases unmatched: 9. CDR1 is SGHRS, CDR2 YFSETQ, per germline. The CDR3 here is CASSTLAGAFDEQFF. CDR3 nucleotides: TGCGCCAGCAGCACGCTAGCGGGGGCATTCGATGAGCAGTTCTTC.

J is TRBJ2-1 and V is TRBV4-1; 9 bases map to TRBD2. The CDR3 covers 18 residues. Germline CDR1 is MGHRA and CDR2 is YSYEKL. V gave up 1 base and J gave up 6 bases; unmatched junction bases: 13. CDR3 in amino acids: CASSQVPSGAGGGNEQFF. DNA for the CDR3: TGCGCCAGCAGCCAAGTCCCTTCGGGAGCGGGGGGAGGCAATGAGCAGTTCTTC.

This chain links TRBV27 with TRBJ2-7; a weak D match, TRBD1 (6 bases). Looked up from germline, CDR1 is MNHEY and CDR2 is SMNVEV (reference sequence). V was pared by 6 bases and J by 5 bases, with 11 bases between. This CDR3 comprises 12 residues. DNA for the CDR3: TGTGCCAGCAGGTCCAGGGGAGACGAGCAGTACTTC. Its protein product is CASRSRGDEQYF.

This chain links TRBV4-2 with TRBJ2-2, with 7 bases that match TRBD2. The germline V gene has CDR1 LGHNA and CDR2 YNFKEQ. Trimming removed 0 bases from V and 3 bases from J; junction bases left unmatched: 4. CDR3 size: 16 residues. The CDR3: CASSQEGGSYTGELFF. CDR3 in DNA: TGTGCCAGCAGCCAAGAAGGCGGGAGTTACACCGGGGAGCTGTTTTTT.

The genes are TRBV30 and TRBJ1-2; 7 bases fit TRBD1. The CDR3 spans 16 residues. Germline CDR1 and CDR2: GTSNPN and SVGIG (reference sequence). The V and J ends lost 0 bases and 4 bases, in that order; junction bases with no gene match: 11. The CDR3 spells CAWSVRTGMALYGYTF. In DNA, the CDR3 is TGTGCCTGGAGTGTCCGGACAGGCATGGCCCTCTATGGCTACACCTTC. The full variable domain, its missing parts supplied by reference TRBV30 and TRBJ1-2, is SQTIHQWPATLVQPVGSPLSLECTVEGTSNPNLYWYRQAAGRGLQLLFYSVGIGQISSEVPQNLSASRPQDRQFILSSKKLLLSDSGFYLCAWSVRTGMALYGYTFGSGTRLTVV.